A selection of T cell receptor beta chains follows, all from one sample in a study of T-cell reconstitution after alpha-beta-depleted transplantation in children. MiXCR, run by TCRdb on the PCR reads, gives a single entry per CDR3 protein. This repertoire shows about 980,000 distinct CDR3 sequences, about 29% found once; its top ten account for about 28%. Sequenced material: PBMCs, mostly from graft donor cells, taken 360 days after TCRalphabeta/CD19-depleted stem cell transplant. These receptors were obtained from a boy younger than two who had a stem cell transplant for SCID, so the T cells may come from the graft donor. CDR3s include the opening cysteine and the closing phenylalanine or tryptophan. D genes are given only for firm matches. Expanded clones get a size class; other rows say once, few or many, or leave the size out.

D gene,CDR3 length,clone size,V gene,J gene,CDR3 DNA,CDR3 protein
TRBD1,14,few,TRBV5-1,TRBJ2-1,TGCGCCAGCAGGTGGACAGGTGATTACAATGAGCAGTTCTTC,CASRWTGDYNEQFF
TRBD2,15,few,TRBV29-1,TRBJ2-3,TGCAGCGTCGTAGGACTAGGGGCTCGCACAGATACGCAGTATTTT,CSVVGLGARTDTQYF
NA,16,NA,TRBV14,TRBJ2-3,TGTGCCAGCAGCCAAGGAGAACAGACTAGCACAGATACGCAGTATTTT,CASSQGEQTSTDTQYF
NA,15,few,TRBV28,TRBJ2-7,TGTGCCAGCACCGGGGAACAGCTCAACTCCTACGAGCAGTACTTC,CASTGEQLNSYEQYF
NA,14,NA,TRBV25-1,TRBJ2-2,TGTGCCAGCAGTAGAACTAGCCACACCGGGGAGCTGTTTTTT,CASSRTSHTGELFF
NA,15,NA,TRBV4-1,TRBJ2-7,TGCGCCAGCAGCCCGGGACCGACGATTAGCTACGAGCAGTACTTC,CASSPGPTISYEQYF
NA,12,few,TRBV29-1,TRBJ2-3,TGCAGCGTGGGGAGGACCGGCGATACGCAGTATTTT,CSVGRTGDTQYF
NA,14,few,TRBV15,TRBJ1-1,TGTGCCACCAGCAGAACTGATTCGAACACTGAAGCTTTCTTT,CATSRTDSNTEAFF
NA,13,few,TRBV7-8,TRBJ1-2,TGTGCCAGCAGCCTAGCTGCCTACTATGGCTACACCTTC,CASSLAAYYGYTF
NA,15,few,TRBV20-1,TRBJ2-3,TGCAGTGCTAGGAGGCCAGGGGCCTTAACAGATACGCAGTATTTT,CSARRPGALTDTQYF
NA,15,NA,TRBV18,TRBJ2-1,TGTGCCAGCTCACCACAATCTAGCTCCTACAATGAGCAGTTCTTC,CASSPQSSSYNEQFF
NA,17,NA,TRBV24-1,TRBJ2-3,TGTGCCACCAGTGATTCCTTCGGGCCGACCCGCACAGATACGCAGTATTTT,CATSDSFGPTRTDTQYF
NA,16,NA,TRBV7-2,TRBJ2-2,TGTGCCAGCAGCACAGGAGGGGGGCGCAGGGACGGGGAGCTGTTTTTT,CASSTGGGRRDGELFF
NA,13,few,TRBV12-3/TRBV12-4,TRBJ2-7,TGTGCCAGCAGTTTCTCCAATACTTACGAGCAGTACTTC,CASSFSNTYEQYF
NA,16,few,TRBV7-9,TRBJ1-4,TGTGCCAGCAGCCCCGGGGGAGGGGCAATGCATGAAAAACTGTTTTTT,CASSPGGGAMHEKLFF
TRBD2,17,NA,TRBV20-1,TRBJ2-1,TGCAGTGCTGCCCAGCGGGGGGGCCGCGGGGGCTACAATGAGCAGTTCTTC,CSAAQRGGRGGYNEQFF
TRBD1,15,NA,TRBV20-1,TRBJ2-1,TGCAGTGCCCCGACGGGACAGGTGTCCTACAATGAGCAGTTCTTC,CSAPTGQVSYNEQFF
NA,17,NA,TRBV5-1,TRBJ1-1,TGCGCCAGCAGCTTGGGATCCGGGTCCTACGCGGGGGCTGAAGCTTTCTTT,CASSLGSGSYAGAEAFF
NA,13,once,TRBV11-2,TRBJ2-4,TGTGCCAGCAGCTTACAGGTAGAGGACATTCAGTACTTC,CASSLQVEDIQYF
TRBD2,13,NA,TRBV20-1,TRBJ2-5,TGCAGTGCTAGGACTAGCACCCGGGAGACCCAGTACTTC,CSARTSTRETQYF
NA,15,NA,TRBV5-5,TRBJ2-2,TGTGCCAGCAGCTTGGTCGGGGGCGGGACCGGGGAGCTGTTTTTT,CASSLVGGGTGELFF
NA,16,NA,TRBV4-1,TRBJ2-7,TGCGCCAGCATCCAAGACCTAACCGTGGGCAGGGACGAGCAGTACTTC,CASIQDLTVGRDEQYF
NA,15,few,TRBV9,TRBJ2-6,TGTGCCAGCAGCGACGGGCCCTTGCGTGCCAACGTCCTGACTTTC,CASSDGPLRANVLTF
NA,12,NA,TRBV29-1,TRBJ2-1,TGCAGCGTTGATGAGGGTTACAATGAGCAGTTCTTC,CSVDEGYNEQFF
TRBD1,15,NA,TRBV12-3/TRBV12-4,TRBJ2-7,TGTGCCAGCAGTCAGGCCGGGACAGGGTGGTACGAGCAGTACTTC,CASSQAGTGWYEQYF
NA,14,NA,TRBV20-1,TRBJ2-4,TGCAGTGGCAAGGAAGGACTAGCCAAAAACATTCAGTACTTC,CSGKEGLAKNIQYF
TRBD2,16,NA,TRBV4-3,TRBJ2-1,TGCGCCAGCAGCCAAGGGCCGCTAGCGGCCCCCTGGGAGCAGTTCTTC,CASSQGPLAAPWEQFF
TRBD2,13,NA,TRBV28,TRBJ2-1,TGTGCCAGCAGGGCGGGGGGGGGCAATGAGCAGTTCTTC,CASRAGGGNEQFF
NA,14,few,TRBV2,TRBJ1-2,TGTGCCAGCAAAGGGACGGAGGCTGGCTATGGCTACACCTTC,CASKGTEAGYGYTF
TRBD2,16,few,TRBV29-1,TRBJ2-7,TGCAGCGTTGGAAATCGACTAGCGGGTCGCTCCTACGAGCAGTACTTC,CSVGNRLAGRSYEQYF
TRBD2,16,many,TRBV7-2,TRBJ2-2,TGTGCCAGCAGCGTCTTTAGCGGGGCGAACACCGGGGAGCTGTTTTTT,CASSVFSGANTGELFF
NA,12,NA,TRBV20-1,TRBJ1-1,TGCAGTGCTAGTGACCTGAACACTGAAGCTTTCTTT,CSASDLNTEAFF
NA,14,NA,TRBV20-1,TRBJ1-6,TGCAGTGCTAGAGAAAGTGCAGGGGCGAAATCCCTCCACTTT,CSARESAGAKSLHF
NA,16,few,TRBV27,TRBJ2-7,TGTGCCAGCAGTTACCACTCAGGGGGGGAACGCTACGAGCAGTACTTC,CASSYHSGGERYEQYF
NA,15,NA,TRBV5-1,TRBJ2-7,TGCGCCAGCAGCTTGGACCGACAGTTCCTCAGCGGGCAGTACTTC,CASSLDRQFLSGQYF
TRBD2,16,NA,TRBV2,TRBJ2-5,TGTGCCAGCAGTGAACGTAGACTAGCGGGGGTGGAGACCCAGTACTTC,CASSERRLAGVETQYF
TRBD1,15,NA,TRBV5-1,TRBJ2-2,TGCGCCAGCAGCATCAGGGGGTCGAACACCGGGGAGCTGTTTTTT,CASSIRGSNTGELFF
TRBD1,16,few,TRBV12-3/TRBV12-4,TRBJ2-1,TGTGCCAGCACCCCGACAGGGTCCCCGTTCTACAATGAGCAGTTCTTC,CASTPTGSPFYNEQFF
NA,14,NA,TRBV5-1,TRBJ1-5,TGCGCCAGCAGCTTAGGACAGAACAATCAGCCCCAGCATTTT,CASSLGQNNQPQHF
TRBD2,15,NA,TRBV7-3,TRBJ2-3,TGTGCCAGCAGCTATAGCGGGGGGGTCACAGATACGCAGTATTTT,CASSYSGGVTDTQYF
NA,12,many,TRBV12-3/TRBV12-4,TRBJ2-7,TGTGCCAGCAACATAGGGACCTACGAGCAGTACTTC,CASNIGTYEQYF
NA,14,NA,TRBV18,TRBJ2-1,TGTGCCAGCTCACCTGGCGGGGTCCTCAATGAGCAGTTCTTC,CASSPGGVLNEQFF
NA,16,few,TRBV4-1,TRBJ1-2,TGCGCCAGCAGCCAAGTGTGGGGGGCGGCTAACTATGGCTACACCTTC,CASSQVWGAANYGYTF
TRBD2,16,few,TRBV12-3/TRBV12-4,TRBJ2-5,TGTGCCAGCAGCCCCGGACTAGCGGGGGAGGTGGAGACCCAGTACTTC,CASSPGLAGEVETQYF
TRBD2,16,NA,TRBV28,TRBJ2-3,TGTGCCAGCAGTTTATCCCTAGCGGGGCCTGAGGATACGCAGTATTTT,CASSLSLAGPEDTQYF
NA,13,NA,TRBV27,TRBJ2-6,TGTGCCAGCACCTCTAACGGGGCCAACGTCCTGACTTTC,CASTSNGANVLTF